The present T cell receptor beta chain was sequenced within a study of CD8+CD57+ T cells in acquired aplastic anemia. The CDR3 is 13 amino acids long, termini counted. The germline CDR1 and CDR2 sequences are SSHAT and FNYEAQ (reference sequence). The TCR beta profiling, which covered VDJ combination and CDR3 sequence, was carried out using genomic DNA as the template. In TCRdb, the reads were re-called with MiXCR into one record per CDR3 protein. Of just over 400,000 distinct CDR3 sequences listed, just under 70% are singletons. This clonotype was seen once. Without the conserved terminal phenylalanine or tryptophan, this CDR3 likely stems from a read error. No DNA is shown, since the ends of the CDR3 on it are uncertain; the CDR3 is the one TCRdb lists.

The V call is TRBV7-7, the J call TRBJ1-2. The sequenced sample consisted of sorted CD4+, CD8+, or CD8+CD57+ T cells (not recorded which) from PBMCs. The source of this sequence is a human donor in good health, serving as a control. The chain's CDR3 is CASSLSVGTGDSE.